The 9 T cell receptor beta chains below all came from one sample that was sequenced in a study of Graves' ophthalmopathy and Graves' hyperthyroidism. CDR3 regions of TCR beta were amplified from RNA transcripts. Scientists carried out first-round RT-PCR using HTBI primers and then a second-round multiplex PCR. A single record per CDR3 protein comes from TCRdb applying MiXCR to the multiplex PCR reads. The repertoire has roughly 1.1 million distinct CDR3 sequences, about 38% of them found once; the top ten carry roughly 10%. Sample: peripheral blood or thyroid tissue (not recorded which). The origin of the receptors is an adult man with Graves' hyperthyroidism.

This clonotype was counted ten times or more. The rearrangement uses TRBV15 and TRBJ1-5; D gene unclear. Trimming took 0 bases from V and 6 from J, leaving 9 bases between them. The CDR3 spans 14 residues. Germline CDR1 is LNHNV and CDR2 is YYDKDF (reference sequence). CDR3 nucleotide sequence: TGTGCCACCAGCAGAGATCACCGGGGTCAGCCCCAGCATTTT. Amino acids: CATSRDHRGQPQHF.

This chain connects TRBV13 to TRBJ2-7; D is unresolved. V was clipped by 6 bases and J by 4 bases, with 16 bases between them. The CDR3 has 14 residues. CDR1 is PRHDT, CDR2 FYEKMQ, per germline (reference sequence). The CDR3 sequence: CASRFSAAKYEQYF. The DNA of the CDR3 is TGTGCCAGCAGATTCTCCGCTGCTAAATACGAGCAGTACTTC.

This clonotype was found many times. The V call is TRBV19, the J call TRBJ2-7; D gene ambiguous. The CDR3 length is 16 residues. Between the trimmed V and J ends, which lost 5 bases and 0 bases, there was a span of 17 bases. Germline V gene data show CDR1 as LNHDA and CDR2 as SQIVND (reference sequence). CDR3 sequence (DNA): TGTGCCAGTAGTTTCGGGCAGGCGGCCGGCTCCTACGAGCAGTACTTC. It translates to CASSFGQAAGSYEQYF. Full variable domain (outside the CDR3, taken from reference TRBV19 and TRBJ2-7): DGGITQSPKYLFRKEGQNVTLSCEQNLNHDAMYWYRQDPGQGLRLIYYSQIVNDFQKGDIAEGYSVSREKKESFPLTVTSAQKNPTAFYLCASSFGQAAGSYEQYFGPGTRLTVT.

In its sample, this clonotype was seen many times. The chain employs TRBV20-1 and TRBJ2-7; no clear D. V lost 3 bases, J lost 0 bases, and 24 bases lay in between. Germline CDR1 is DFQATT and CDR2 is SNEGSKA (reference sequence). The CDR3 is made up of 18 amino acids. The CDR3 spells CSARATNHHGRSSYEQYF. The CDR3 DNA sequence: TGCAGTGCTAGGGCCACGAACCACCACGGCCGCTCCTCCTACGAGCAGTACTTC.

This chain joins TRBV6-5 and TRBJ2-5, with D tentatively TRBD2 (6 bases). Trimming left V 0 bases short and J 7 bases short, with 15 bases between. CDR1 and CDR2 from the germline V gene are MNHEY and SVGAGI. This CDR3 contains 15 residues. The CDR3, as DNA: TGTGCCAGCAGTTACTCCGGCGGGGCGGCAGCGACCCAGTACTTC. It encodes CASSYSGGAAATQYF.

This clonotype was found many times. V is TRBV9 and J is TRBJ1-6, with TRBD1 identical over 7 bases. The CDR3 is 14 amino acids. Germline CDR1 reads SGDLS; CDR2 reads YYNGEE. Trimming cost V 4 bases and J 7 bases; bases outside gene matches: 5. The CDR3 DNA is TGTGCCAGCAGCCTCACAGGGGCGAATTCACCCCTCCACTTT. It specifies CASSLTGANSPLHF.

V and J are TRBV9 and TRBJ2-5; TRBD1 matches at 10 bases. CDR3 length: 17 residues. Germline values: CDR1 SGDLS, CDR2 YYNGEE. V lost 3 bases and J lost 4; bases outside the gene matches: 12. CDR3 in DNA: TGTGCCAGCAGCGCACTTCGGACAGGGGGGACGGGAGAGACCCAGTACTTC. Residues: CASSALRTGGTGETQYF.

This clonotype was detected ten times or more. The chain has TRBV2 and TRBJ1-1, with D unclear. V lost 8 bases and J 4 bases, leaving 17 bases between the germline ends. This CDR3 comprises 14 residues. CDR1 and CDR2 (germline): SNHLY, FYNNEI. CDR3 in amino acids: CASARVDPGTEAFF. CDR3 sequence (DNA): TGTGCCAGCGCTAGGGTCGACCCGGGCACTGAAGCTTTCTTT.

This clonotype was recorded a few times. The CDR3 DNA follows: TGTGCCAGCAGCCAAGATCTTAGGTTTCCTCTCTCCTACGAGCAGTACTTC. Translating it yields CASSQDLRFPLSYEQYF. The V call is TRBV7-2, the J call TRBJ2-7, with unresolved D. This CDR3 region has 17 residues. With 5 bases removed from V and 0 bases from J, the gap between germline ends came to 20 bases. Per the germline V gene, CDR1 is SGHTA and CDR2 is FQGNSA.